One sample yielded the 17 T cell receptor beta chains listed below, sequenced in a study of blood T cell repertoires in COVID-19. Clones were read by immunoSEQ multiplex PCR, and TCRdb kept only the in-frame ones, dropping some. The table has about 190,000 clones, around 85% seen once. The sequenced sample consisted of peripheral blood. These receptors came from a man between 65 and 85 years old with active or convalescent COVID-19.

The chain employs TRBV24-1 and TRBJ2-3, with 10 bases matching TRBD2. Germline V gene lookup returns CDR1 KGHDR and CDR2 SFDVKD. The CDR3 extends over 18 amino acids. The V gene end was trimmed by 3 bases and the J gene end by 4 bases; junction bases not matched to a gene: 12. For the CDR3, the DNA is TGTGCCACCAGTGATCCCCGGCGGTCTAGCGGGGGCTCAGATACGCAGTATTTT. Translated: CATSDPRRSSGGSDTQYF.

The rearrangement joins TRBV3-1 (or the pseudogene TRBV3-2) to TRBJ1-5, with a weak D call TRBD1 (5 bases). Between the trimmed V and J ends, which lost 2 bases and 2 bases, there was a span of 10 bases. CDR1 LGHDT and CDR2 YNNKEL come from the germline V gene (reference sequence). The CDR3 length is 15 residues. CDR3 in amino acids: CASSQRGWGNQPQHF. The DNA of the CDR3 is TGTGCCAGCAGCCAACGGGGGTGGGGCAATCAGCCCCAGCATTTT.

This clone was seen only a few times. The rearrangement links TRBV7-9 to TRBJ2-1; 11 bases line up with TRBD2. V dropped 5 bases and J dropped 5; count of bases not matched to a gene: 5. Germline-derived CDR1 and CDR2 are SEHNR and FQNEAQ (reference sequence). This CDR3 contains 15 residues. CDR3: CASSLGTSGHNEQFF. The CDR3 nucleotides are TGTGCCAGCAGCCTAGGGACTAGCGGCCACAATGAGCAGTTCTTC. The full variable domain, its missing parts supplied by reference TRBV7-9 and TRBJ2-1, is DTGVSQNPRHKITKRGQNVTFRCDPISEHNRLYWYRQTLGQGPEFLTYFQNEAQLEKSRLLSDRFSAERPKGSFSTLEIQRTEQGDSAMYLCASSLGTSGHNEQFFGPGTRLTVL.

This clone turned up a few times. The chain couples TRBV7-2 to TRBJ2-2; 7 bases fit TRBD1. Germline V lookup: CDR1 SGHTA, CDR2 FQGNSA. The CDR3 is 15 residues long. V was clipped by 5 bases and J by 7 bases; unmatched bases: 10. CDR3 in DNA: TGTGCCAGCAGCCCTCAGACAGGGCGGCACGGGGAGCTGTTTTTT. Protein: CASSPQTGRHGELFF.

The V gene is TRBV5-1, the J gene TRBJ2-3; a weak D match, TRBD2 (6 bases). The CDR3 is made up of 15 amino acids. Germline V gene sequence: CDR1 SGHRS, CDR2 YFSETQ. V was clipped by 0 bases and J by 3 bases, with 11 bases between them. The CDR3 DNA reads TGCGCCAGCAGCTTGGAGCTAGCGCATACAGATACGCAGTATTTT. Its protein product is CASSLELAHTDTQYF.

CDR3 DNA: TGCGCCAGCAGCCCCCAGGTTAGGGGCCCGAACACCGGGGAGCTGTTTTTT. Protein sequence: CASSPQVRGPNTGELFF. The chain has TRBV5-1 and TRBJ2-2, with TRBD1 as a possible D gene (5 bases). The CDR3 is 17 amino acids. Germline values: CDR1 SGHRS, CDR2 YFSETQ. Trimming pared 4 bases from V and 0 bases from J, leaving 16 bases between.

The CDR3 here is CASSSELAGFYNEQFF. CDR3 in DNA: TGTGCCAGCAGCTCCGAACTAGCGGGATTCTACAATGAGCAGTTCTTC. The V call is TRBV5-5, the J call TRBJ2-1; 10 bases match TRBD2. The V gene's germline CDR1 is SGHKS and CDR2 YYEKEE (reference sequence). The V segment lost 3 bases and the J segment 3 bases; nucleotides outside the gene matches: 6. This CDR3 is built from 16 residues.

This clone was observed a single time. The chain recombines TRBV11-2 with TRBJ2-1; 11 nucleotides align to TRBD2. The length of the CDR3 is 15 residues. V trimming: 5 bases; J trimming: 8 bases; junction bases outside the gene matches: 8. Germline loops: CDR1 SGHAT, CDR2 FQNNGV. The CDR3 reads CASSLTSGSLYEQFF. As DNA, the CDR3 is TGTGCCAGCAGCCTTACTAGCGGGAGCTTATATGAGCAGTTCTTC.

The chain recombines TRBV18 with TRBJ2-3, with 7 nucleotides matching TRBD2. The CDR3 loop spans 16 amino acids. Germline CDR1 reads KGHSH; CDR2 reads LQKENI. After removal of 3 bases from V and 1 base from J, the junction contained 7 bases not matched to a gene. In DNA, the CDR3 is TGTGCCAGCTCACCGCCCCGGGGAGGGCGCACAGATACGCAGTATTTT. Translated: CASSPPRGGRTDTQYF.

The rearrangement joins TRBV6-5 to TRBJ2-7, with D maybe TRBD1 (6 bases). Germline-derived CDR1 and CDR2 are MNHEY and SVGAGI. Between the trimmed V and J ends, which lost 6 bases and 6 bases, there was a span of 9 bases. CDR3 size: 11 residues. CDR3 residues: CASRGTSEQYF. Here the CDR3 DNA reads TGTGCCAGCAGGGGGACATCCGAGCAGTACTTC.

V is TRBV19 and J is TRBJ1-6, with 8 bases that match TRBD1. The V and J ends lost 3 bases and 10 bases, in that order; junction bases with no gene match: 8. CDR1 and CDR2 (germline): LNHDA, SQIVND (reference sequence). There are 15 residues in the CDR3. CDR3 in DNA: TGTGCCAGTAGTATTCTCGGACAGGGCCGCTCACCCCTCCACTTT. As protein: CASSILGQGRSPLHF.

The chain joins TRBV29-1 to TRBJ2-7, with TRBD2 matching over 12 bases. The CDR3 runs 14 residues. V gave up 4 bases and J gave up 3 bases; unmatched junction bases: 4. The germline V gene has CDR1 SQVTM and CDR2 ANQGSEA. CDR3 sequence: CSVGRLAGVYEQYF. As DNA, the CDR3 is TGCAGCGTTGGCAGACTAGCGGGAGTCTACGAGCAGTACTTC.

The CDR3 region is CASSYSTSGTSDPPQETQYF. CDR3 coding DNA: TGTGCCAGCAGTTACTCGACGTCGGGTACTAGCGACCCGCCTCAAGAGACCCAGTACTTC. This sequence joins TRBV6-2 or TRBV6-3 and TRBJ2-5; 7 nucleotides line up with TRBD2. The CDR3 is 20 residues long. Germline trimming cut 0 bases from V and 2 bases from J; bases unmatched to any gene: 18. CDR1 is MNHEY, CDR2 SVGEGT, per germline.

This chain connects TRBV18 to TRBJ2-7, with 8 bases lining up with TRBD2. Germline V gene lookup returns CDR1 KGHSH and CDR2 LQKENI. The CDR3 covers 16 residues. Germline trimming cut 5 bases from V and 0 bases from J; bases unmatched to any gene: 9. For the CDR3, the DNA is TGTGCCAGCTCATCCTCCTTAGCGGGAAGCTCCTACGAGCAGTACTTC. Its translation is CASSSSLAGSSYEQYF.

The V gene is TRBV24-1, the J gene TRBJ1-5, with TRBD1 matching over 8 bases. Germline lookup yields CDR1 KGHDR and CDR2 SFDVKD. With V trimmed by 4 bases and J by 10 bases, 5 bases remained unmatched. CDR3 length: 13 amino acids. In nucleotides, the CDR3 is TGTGCCACCAGTGACCTCAGGGGGCATCCCCAGCATTTT. Protein: CATSDLRGHPQHF.

For the CDR3, the DNA is TGCGCCAGCAGCCGCGGACTAGCGCGGGAAGAGACCCAGTACTTC. It yields the protein CASSRGLAREETQYF. J is TRBJ2-5 and V is TRBV5-1; 9 bases map to TRBD2. CDR3 size: 15 residues. Germline values: CDR1 SGHRS, CDR2 YFSETQ. The V segment lost 4 bases and the J segment 3 bases; nucleotides outside the gene matches: 7.

The rearrangement joins TRBV5-1 to TRBJ1-6; 9 positions match TRBD1. The J segment lost 13 bases and the V segment lost 0 bases, leaving 5 bases of the junction unmatched. Germline CDR1 is SGHRS and CDR2 is YFSETQ. The CDR3 is 14 amino acids. The CDR3 nucleotides are TGCGCCAGCAGCTTGGATGGGACAGGGAGGCCCCTCCACTTT. This encodes CASSLDGTGRPLHF.